The clone carrying this T cell receptor beta chain has a single count. Distinct nucleotide sequences in the sample also encode this CDR3. The data belong to a study of blood T cell repertoires in COVID-19. Clones were read by immunoSEQ multiplex PCR, and TCRdb kept only the in-frame ones, dropping some. The repertoire holds fewer than 650,000 clones, with about 89% as singletons. The CDR3 has 13 residues. V lost 2 bases and J lost 5, with 10 bases in between. The germline V gene has CDR1 SGDLS and CDR2 YYNGEE. The specimen sequenced was peripheral blood. This sequence was found in a woman aged 45-65 years with COVID-19, enrolled during active disease. V and J are TRBV9 and TRBJ1-1; D may be TRBD1 (6 bases). The CDR3 DNA reads TGTGCCAGCAGCGTGGGGGGGCAAACTGAAGCTTTCTTT. This encodes CASSVGGQTEAFF.